These T cell receptor beta chains were read from a single sample in a study of cytomegalovirus exposure and HLA in healthy donors. Here immunoSEQ multiplex PCR was the method, and the copy in TCRdb shows in-frame clones only, minus some. The sample yields more than 95,000 clones, more than 70% seen once. Sequenced sample: PBMCs. The origin of the receptors is a man between 18 and 29 years old in good health and CMV-seronegative. The CDR3 runs from the conserved cysteine through the conserved F or W. The D gene is left open where the match is weak. Some rows mark clone size as missing; the rest say once, few, many or name a class of expanded clone.

CDR3: CASSRQPSGVNTGELFF
DNA: TGTGCCAGCAGCCGCCAGCCTAGCGGGGTGAACACCGGGGAGCTGTTTTTT
size: NA
D: TRBD2
J: TRBJ2-2
V: TRBV7-6

CDR3: CASSVLGQGGDTQYF
DNA: TGTGCCAGCAGCGTTTTGGGACAGGGGGGGGATACGCAGTATTTT
size: NA
D: TRBD1
J: TRBJ2-3
V: TRBV9

CDR3: CASSPGLAGGFGNEQFF
DNA: TGCGCCAGCAGCCCGGGACTAGCGGGAGGTTTCGGGAATGAGCAGTTCTTC
size: NA
D: TRBD2
J: TRBJ2-1
V: TRBV5-1

CDR3: CASSLSRWLRGEQYF
DNA: TGTGCCAGCAGCTTGAGTAGATGGCTGCGCGGCGAGCAGTACTTC
size: NA
D: NA
J: TRBJ2-7
V: TRBV5-6

CDR3: CASSSTGDTEAFF
DNA: TGTGCCAGCAGCTCGACAGGGGATACTGAAGCTTTCTTT
size: NA
D: TRBD1
J: TRBJ1-1
V: TRBV11-3

CDR3: CASSLTDTGELFF
DNA: TGTGCCAGCAGCCTAACTGACACCGGGGAGCTGTTTTTT
size: NA
D: NA
J: TRBJ2-2
V: TRBV14

CDR3: CASRPDRTNTGELFF
DNA: TGTGCCAGCAGACCGGACAGAACGAACACCGGGGAGCTGTTTTTT
size: NA
D: NA
J: TRBJ2-2
V: TRBV6-5

CDR3: CASSPRQGYQPQHF
DNA: TGTGCCAGCTCACCACGGCAGGGGTATCAGCCCCAGCATTTT
size: NA
D: NA
J: TRBJ1-5
V: TRBV18

CDR3: CASSKGRHNTPGEQYF
DNA: TGTGCCAGCAGCAAGGGGAGACATAACACCCCAGGCGAGCAGTACTTC
size: NA
D: NA
J: TRBJ2-7
V: TRBV21-1

CDR3: CASSLVTSGSETQYF
DNA: TGTGCCAGCAGCTTAGTGACTAGCGGGAGTGAGACCCAGTACTTC
size: NA
D: TRBD2
J: TRBJ2-5
V: TRBV11-2

CDR3: CASSPRGGRNQPQHF
DNA: TGTGCCAGCAGCCCCCGGGGGGGCCGCAATCAGCCCCAGCATTTT
size: once
D: NA
J: TRBJ1-5
V: TRBV7-2

CDR3: CASSEVQGVALEQFF
DNA: TGTGCCAGCAGTGAAGTCCAGGGTGTGGCCCTTGAGCAGTTCTTC
size: NA
D: NA
J: TRBJ2-1
V: TRBV6-1

CDR3: CASSLASGPGTEAFF
DNA: TGTGCCAGCAGCTTAGCTTCAGGGCCAGGGACTGAAGCTTTCTTT
size: once
D: NA
J: TRBJ1-1
V: TRBV11-2

CDR3: CASSLEDRDGTEAFF
DNA: TGCGCCAGCAGCTTGGAGGACAGGGATGGGACTGAAGCTTTCTTT
size: NA
D: TRBD1
J: TRBJ1-1
V: TRBV5-1

CDR3: CASSWGPSRTTDTQYF
DNA: TGCGCCAGCAGCTGGGGGCCTAGCCGGACCACAGATACGCAGTATTTT
size: NA
D: NA
J: TRBJ2-3
V: TRBV5-1

CDR3: CASSTSRLYNEQFF
DNA: TGTGCCAGCAGCACTAGCCGCCTATACAATGAGCAGTTCTTC
size: NA
D: NA
J: TRBJ2-1
V: TRBV13

CDR3: CSVEKGANTGELFF
DNA: TGCAGCGTTGAAAAGGGGGCCAACACCGGGGAGCTGTTTTTT
size: few
D: TRBD1
J: TRBJ2-2
V: TRBV29-1

CDR3: CASSLLAGGTDTQYF
DNA: TGCGCCAGCAGCTTACTAGCGGGAGGGACAGATACGCAGTATTTT
size: NA
D: TRBD2
J: TRBJ2-3
V: TRBV5-1

CDR3: CASTQGEGVGYTF
DNA: TGTGCCAGCACCCAAGGAGAGGGCGTGGGCTACACCTTC
size: NA
D: NA
J: TRBJ1-2
V: TRBV6-1

CDR3: CASPGEYGYTF
DNA: TGTGCCAGCCCGGGTGAGTATGGCTACACCTTC
size: few
D: NA
J: TRBJ1-2
V: TRBV9

CDR3: CASSGQGTGELFF
DNA: TGTGCCAGCAGCGGACAGGGAACCGGGGAGCTGTTTTTT
size: once
D: TRBD1
J: TRBJ2-2
V: TRBV2

CDR3: CASSGRGDTQYF
DNA: TGCGCCAGCAGCGGGAGGGGAGATACGCAGTATTTT
size: NA
D: TRBD2
J: TRBJ2-3
V: TRBV5-1

CDR3: CASSLAVGTGGHQPQHF
DNA: TGTGCCAGCAGCTTAGCGGTCGGGACAGGAGGACATCAGCCCCAGCATTTT
size: once
D: TRBD1
J: TRBJ1-5
V: TRBV7-9

CDR3: CASSPLGGRGEQFF
DNA: TGTGCCAGCAGCCCGCTCGGGGGGCGCGGTGAGCAGTTCTTC
size: few
D: NA
J: TRBJ2-1
V: TRBV5-6

CDR3: CASSEAGLGNTIYF
DNA: TGTGCCAGCAGCGAAGCCGGTCTTGGAAACACCATATATTTT
size: few
D: NA
J: TRBJ1-3
V: TRBV21-1

CDR3: CASSYQGGATDTQYF
DNA: TGTGCCAGCAGCTACCAAGGGGGGGCCACAGATACGCAGTATTTT
size: NA
D: NA
J: TRBJ2-3
V: TRBV5-8

CDR3: CASGLVDISTDTQYF
DNA: TGTGCTAGTGGTTTGGTCGACATAAGCACAGATACGCAGTATTTT
size: NA
D: NA
J: TRBJ2-3
V: TRBV12-5

CDR3: CASSRTGDSSPLHF
DNA: TGTGCCAGCAGTAGGACAGGGGATTCTTCACCCCTCCACTTT
size: NA
D: TRBD1
J: TRBJ1-6
V: TRBV6-5

CDR3: CASSQGEGRGVGDTQYF
DNA: TGCGCCAGCAGCCAAGGTGAAGGGAGGGGAGTTGGGGATACGCAGTATTTT
size: NA
D: TRBD2
J: TRBJ2-3
V: TRBV4-1

CDR3: CASSPGDRSGYYEQYF
DNA: TGTGCCAGCAGCCCCGGGGACAGGTCCGGATATTACGAGCAGTACTTC
size: NA
D: TRBD1
J: TRBJ2-7
V: TRBV5-6

CDR3: CASSSEGGWGYTF
DNA: TGTGCCAGCAGCTCAGAAGGGGGCTGGGGCTACACCTTC
size: NA
D: TRBD1
J: TRBJ1-2
V: TRBV7-9

CDR3: CASSDIVWAGDYNEQFF
DNA: TGTGCCAGCAGCGACATAGTCTGGGCAGGGGATTACAATGAGCAGTTCTTC
size: NA
D: NA
J: TRBJ2-1
V: TRBV2

CDR3: CASQRGGLGGTDTQYF
DNA: TGTGCCAGCCAAAGGGGAGGGTTGGGTGGCACAGATACGCAGTATTTT
size: NA
D: TRBD2
J: TRBJ2-3
V: TRBV27

CDR3: CASSSTSEEQFF
DNA: TGTGCCAGCAGCTCGACTAGCGAGGAGCAGTTCTTC
size: NA
D: TRBD2
J: TRBJ2-1
V: TRBV11-2

CDR3: CASSLARGPHNSPLHF
DNA: TGTGCCAGCAGCTTAGCTCGAGGCCCCCATAATTCACCCCTCCACTTT
size: NA
D: NA
J: TRBJ1-6
V: TRBV11-1

CDR3: CASSVDRASYEQYF
DNA: TGTGCCAGCAGTGTCGACAGAGCGAGTTACGAGCAGTACTTC
size: NA
D: NA
J: TRBJ2-7
V: TRBV6-1

CDR3: CASSYEGNSPLHF
DNA: TGTGCCAGCAGTTACGAGGGAAATTCACCCCTCCACTTT
size: NA
D: NA
J: TRBJ1-6
V: TRBV6-5

CDR3: CAWTSGRGKETQYF
DNA: TGTGCCTGGACTAGCGGGAGGGGAAAGGAGACCCAGTACTTC
size: NA
D: TRBD2
J: TRBJ2-5
V: TRBV30

CDR3: CASSLGGENYGYTF
DNA: TGTGCCAGCAGCTTGGGGGGAGAGAACTATGGCTACACCTTC
size: NA
D: NA
J: TRBJ1-2
V: TRBV5-6

CDR3: CASSPDRSPRPQHF
DNA: TGTGCCAGCAGTCCCGACAGGAGCCCTCGACCCCAGCATTTT
size: NA
D: NA
J: TRBJ1-5
V: TRBV2

CDR3: CASSPGETQYF
DNA: TGTGCCAGTAGCCCCGGGGAGACCCAGTACTTC
size: once
D: NA
J: TRBJ2-5
V: TRBV19

CDR3: CASSPSVGGNYGYTF
DNA: TGTGCCAGCAGTCCAAGTGTCGGCGGAAACTATGGCTACACCTTC
size: NA
D: NA
J: TRBJ1-2
V: TRBV6-1

CDR3: CASSPAALMNYGYTF
DNA: TGTGCCAGTAGCCCGGCGGCTCTGATGAACTATGGCTACACCTTC
size: once
D: NA
J: TRBJ1-2
V: TRBV19

CDR3: CASTWSGGRNEQYF
DNA: TGTGCCAGCACCTGGTCGGGGGGGCGGAACGAGCAGTACTTC
size: NA
D: TRBD2
J: TRBJ2-7
V: TRBV5-4

CDR3: CAWSSGTGVYEQYF
DNA: TGTGCCTGGAGTTCAGGGACAGGGGTGTACGAGCAGTACTTC
size: NA
D: TRBD1
J: TRBJ2-7
V: TRBV30

CDR3: CASSLAATYEQYF
DNA: TGTGCCAGCAGCTTAGCGGCAACCTACGAGCAGTACTTC
size: NA
D: NA
J: TRBJ2-7
V: TRBV7-2

CDR3: CASSPGTGGAWAFF
DNA: TGCGCCAGCAGCCCAGGGACAGGGGGCGCTTGGGCTTTCTTT
size: NA
D: TRBD1
J: TRBJ1-1
V: TRBV5-1

CDR3: CSGSRGGAYGYTF
DNA: TGCAGCGGCTCTCGAGGAGGGGCCTATGGCTACACCTTC
size: NA
D: NA
J: TRBJ1-2
V: TRBV29-1

CDR3: CASSLSQGNSGNTIYF
DNA: TGTGCCAGCAGTTTATCACAGGGGAACTCTGGAAACACCATATATTTT
size: NA
D: TRBD1
J: TRBJ1-3
V: TRBV27

CDR3: CASSQGLRLGDEQFF
DNA: TGTGCCAGCAGCCAGGGACTTCGTCTAGGGGATGAGCAGTTCTTC
size: NA
D: NA
J: TRBJ2-1
V: TRBV14

CDR3: CASGTGGKDTQYF
DNA: TGTGCCAGCGGGACAGGGGGAAAGGATACGCAGTATTTT
size: NA
D: TRBD1
J: TRBJ2-3
V: TRBV9

CDR3: CASSPSPGNYEQYF
DNA: TGTGCCAGCAGCCCGTCGCCAGGAAACTACGAGCAGTACTTC
size: NA
D: NA
J: TRBJ2-7
V: TRBV27

CDR3: CASSLRVAGVWYEQYF
DNA: TGTGCCAGCAGCTTGAGGGTAGCGGGAGTTTGGTACGAGCAGTACTTC
size: NA
D: TRBD2
J: TRBJ2-7
V: TRBV5-6

CDR3: CAWGQGMNTEAFF
DNA: TGTGCCTGGGGACAGGGGATGAACACTGAAGCTTTCTTT
size: NA
D: TRBD1
J: TRBJ1-1
V: TRBV30

CDR3: CAWGRAGGNGYTF
DNA: TGTGCTTGGGGTCGGGCGGGGGGCAATGGCTACACCTTC
size: NA
D: NA
J: TRBJ1-2
V: TRBV30

CDR3: CASSFPTATSGRSYEQYF
DNA: TGTGCCAGCAGTTTCCCGACCGCGACTAGCGGGCGTTCCTACGAGCAGTACTTC
size: NA
D: TRBD2
J: TRBJ2-7
V: TRBV27

CDR3: CASSLATGGQEKLFF
DNA: TGTGCCAGCAGTCTAGCGACAGGGGGCCAGGAAAAACTGTTTTTT
size: NA
D: TRBD1
J: TRBJ1-4
V: TRBV6-5

CDR3: CASMTGITEAFF
DNA: TGTGCCAGCATGACAGGGATCACTGAAGCTTTCTTT
size: NA
D: TRBD1
J: TRBJ1-1
V: TRBV6-1

CDR3: CASSLEGQQETQYF
DNA: TGTGCCAGCAGCTTAGAGGGACAGCAAGAGACCCAGTACTTC
size: once
D: TRBD1
J: TRBJ2-5
V: TRBV7-9

CDR3: CASSVVSNEQFF
DNA: TGTGCCAGCAGCGTAGTCAGCAATGAGCAGTTCTTC
size: NA
D: NA
J: TRBJ2-1
V: TRBV9